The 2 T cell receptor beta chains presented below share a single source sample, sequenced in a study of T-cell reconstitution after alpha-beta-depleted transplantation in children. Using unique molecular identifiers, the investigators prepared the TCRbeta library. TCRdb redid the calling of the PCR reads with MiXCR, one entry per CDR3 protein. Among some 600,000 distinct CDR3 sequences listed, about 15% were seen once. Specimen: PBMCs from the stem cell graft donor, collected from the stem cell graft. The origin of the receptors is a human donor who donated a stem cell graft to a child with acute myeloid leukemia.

This CDR3 reads CASSPAGLGLEAFF. CDR3 in DNA: TGTGCCAGCAGCCCCGCGGGCTTGGGGCTTGAAGCTTTCTTT. The chain recombines TRBV3-1 with TRBJ1-1, with a possible D match to TRBD1 (5 bases). The germline CDR1 and CDR2 sequences are LGHDT and YNNKEL (reference sequence). V gave up 4 bases and J gave up 7 bases, with 16 bases separating them. The CDR3 runs to 14 residues.

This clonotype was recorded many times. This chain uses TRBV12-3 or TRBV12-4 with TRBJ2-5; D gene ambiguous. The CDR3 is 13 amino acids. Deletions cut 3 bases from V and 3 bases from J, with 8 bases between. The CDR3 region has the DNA TGTGCCAGCAGTTTCGGGCTGAAAGAGACCCAGTACTTC. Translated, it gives CASSFGLKETQYF.